The rows below give T cell receptor beta chains drawn from one sample of a study. The repertoire was sequenced with immunoSEQ multiplex PCR; TCRdb's copy has only in-frame clones and lacks some. This table has under 90,000 clones, around 95% appearing once. Sequences were obtained from PBMCs. These receptors originate from a middle-aged man with rheumatoid arthritis. Each CDR3 is given with its conserved first and last residue. D genes are given only for firm matches. Size values are once, few and many counts, or a class for expanded clones, and some rows have none.

d_call clone_size j_call v_call cdr3_aa cdr3_nt
. . TRBJ2-1 TRBV6-5 CASRAYNEQFF TGTGCCAGCAGGGCTTACAATGAGCAGTTCTTC
. . TRBJ1-5 TRBV7-8 CASSFTGTTTRQPQHF TGTGCCAGCAGCTTTACCGGGACAACAACTCGTCAGCCCCAGCATTTT
. . TRBJ1-6 TRBV6-5 CASSYARGYSPLHF TGTGCCAGCAGTTACGCCAGGGGCTATTCACCCCTCCACTTT
TRBD1 . TRBJ1-5 TRBV5-1 CASSPGTGTGQPQHF TGCGCCAGCAGCCCAGGGACAGGGACCGGCCAGCCCCAGCATTTT
. . TRBJ2-3 TRBV5-6 CASSLLTYRGDTQYF TGTGCCAGCAGCCTACTGACCTACCGGGGAGATACGCAGTATTTT
. once TRBJ2-2 TRBV6-5 CAGDSQRVGELFF TGTGCCGGCGACAGCCAAAGGGTCGGGGAGCTGTTTTTT
. . TRBJ2-7 TRBV5-1 CASSSRGGSNYEQYF TGCGCCAGCAGCTCCCGTGGAGGTTCCAACTACGAGCAGTACTTC
. . TRBJ1-2 TRBV11-2 CASSSRGFNYGYTF TGTGCCAGCAGTTCCAGGGGATTCAACTATGGCTACACCTTC
TRBD2 . TRBJ2-7 TRBV30 CARTGTSEYEQYF TGTGCCCGAACCGGGACTAGCGAGTACGAGCAGTACTTC
TRBD1 . TRBJ2-1 TRBV11-2 CASSSSGQGEWIPYNEQFF TGTGCCAGCAGCTCCTCCGGACAGGGGGAATGGATCCCCTACAATGAGCAGTTCTTC
TRBD2 . TRBJ2-7 TRBV5-4 CASSLGPAGGRKNYEQYF TGTGCCAGCAGCTTGGGCCCCGCGGGGGGGAGAAAAAACTACGAGCAGTACTTC
. . TRBJ1-2 TRBV28 CASSYNINYGYTF TGTGCCAGCAGCTATAATATTAACTATGGCTACACCTTC
. few TRBJ1-5 TRBV30 CAWSRKGADNQPQHF TGTGCCTGGAGTCGGAAGGGAGCTGACAATCAGCCCCAGCATTTT
. . TRBJ2-2 TRBV21-1 CASSKTREPNTGELFF TGTGCCAGCAGCAAAACTCGGGAGCCGAACACCGGGGAGCTGTTTTTT
. . TRBJ2-5 TRBV9 CAAGKARGAQETQYF TGTGCCGCAGGTAAGGCCCGGGGCGCACAAGAGACCCAGTACTTC
. once TRBJ2-1 TRBV7-3 CASSRESSEVNEQFF TGTGCCAGCAGCCGGGAAAGCTCGGAAGTCAATGAGCAGTTCTTC
. . TRBJ1-5 TRBV2 CASSDWGVRQPQHF TGTGCCAGCAGTGATTGGGGAGTGAGACAGCCCCAGCATTTT
TRBD1 . TRBJ1-4 TRBV27 CASTRLVGGGYEKLFF TGTGCCAGCACCCGACTAGTAGGGGGCGGATACGAAAAACTGTTTTTT
TRBD1 . TRBJ2-3 TRBV3-1/TRBV3-2 CASSHVPGQGTDTQYF TGTGCCAGCAGCCACGTCCCGGGACAGGGGACAGATACGCAGTATTTT
. . TRBJ1-4 TRBV15 CATSRDGGHNEKLFF TGTGCCACCAGCAGAGACGGAGGGCATAATGAAAAACTGTTTTTT
. . TRBJ2-7 TRBV27 CASSLGEHEQYF TGTGCCAGCAGTTTAGGGGAGCACGAGCAGTACTTC
TRBD1 once TRBJ2-7 TRBV12-3/TRBV12-4 CASSITGGEQYF TGTGCCAGCAGTATAACAGGGGGCGAGCAGTACTTC
TRBD2 . TRBJ2-7 TRBV27 CASSFAGGSYEQYF TGTGCCAGCAGTTTCGCGGGAGGATCCTACGAGCAGTACTTC
. . TRBJ1-5 TRBV4-1 CASSLEEGGSQPQHF TGCGCCAGCAGCCTGGAAGAGGGGGGATCTCAGCCCCAGCATTTT
TRBD1 . TRBJ1-2 TRBV6-5 CASSYLRTGGGYGYTF TGTGCCAGCAGTTACCTGCGGACAGGGGGGGGCTATGGCTACACCTTC
. . TRBJ1-5 TRBV21-1 CASSKMFQNEGNQPQHF TGTGCCAGCAGCAAAATGTTCCAGAACGAGGGCAATCAGCCCCAGCATTTT
. . TRBJ1-2 TRBV15 CATSRRRGDYGYTF TGTGCCACCAGCAGACGCCGTGGGGACTATGGCTACACCTTC
TRBD1 . TRBJ1-5 TRBV2 CASSETYDRDDQPQHF TGTGCCAGCAGTGAAACCTACGACAGGGACGACCAGCCCCAGCATTTT
. . TRBJ2-2 TRBV4-2 CASSQGQGGTGELFF TGTGCCAGCAGCCAAGGACAGGGAGGCACCGGGGAGCTGTTTTTT